This T cell receptor (beta chain) emerged from a study of monozygotic twins with inflammatory bowel disease. Comment on this clonotype: The antigen is unknown.

The CDR3 consists of 11 residues. A template switching step added UMIs, each with a 6-nucleotide sample barcode. TCRdb re-called the 5' RACE reads and catalogs CDR3 proteins one per entry, DNA excluded. Across about 99,000 distinct CDR3 sequences, the top ten clones capture about 2% of the sample. Overall study findings and caveats: Patients received differing immunosuppressive treatments, which may have added variability to their repertoires.

The specimen was blood. This TCR came from a human donor with ulcerative colitis or Crohn's disease, or a healthy co-twin of an affected twin (not recorded which). The chain joins TRBV12-3 or TRBV12-4 to TRBJ1-2. CDR3 sequence: CASSSVYGYTF.